These 4 T cell receptor beta chains share one sample of origin, sequenced in a study of T cell repertoires in aging, cancer and after chemotherapy. A mixed TRB-A/B primer pool amplified rearranged TRB by multiplex touch-down PCR. TCRdb reprocessed the multiplex PCR reads with MiXCR, giving one entry per CDR3 protein. Of approximately 13,000 distinct CDR3 sequences listed, around a quarter are singletons. Peripheral blood genomic DNA, not sorted cells or RNA, was the template. What was sequenced was blood. Receptors were obtained from a human donor in good health.

This clonotype is medium-sized. The genes are TRBV30 and TRBJ1-3; D uncertain. CDR1 is GTSNPN and CDR2 is SVGIG in the germline V gene (reference sequence). The CDR3 extends over 13 amino acids. Trimming removed 3 bases at V and 0 bases at J, with 6 bases between. Here the CDR3 reads CAWRQDSGNTIYF. The CDR3 DNA is TGTGCCTGGAGGCAGGACTCTGGAAACACCATATATTTT.

The rearrangement uses TRBV28 and TRBJ2-7; D could derive from TRBD1 or TRBD2 (6 bases each). V was cut by 3 bases and J by 3 bases, with 27 bases left in between. CDR1 is MDHEN and CDR2 is SYDVKM in the germline V gene. The CDR3 is made up of 19 amino acids. The CDR3, as DNA: TGTGCCAGCAGTTTTTCACCCACGGGACACCCGCCGCGGGGCTACGAGCAGTACGTC. Translated, it gives CASSFSPTGHPPRGYEQYV.

This clonotype occurred a few times. CDR3 sequence: CASSRRDRGTNGYTF. Written as DNA, the CDR3 is TGTGCCAGCAGCCGACGGGACAGGGGGACGAATGGCTACACCTTC. The chain links TRBV7-9 to TRBJ1-2; 11 bases are a match to TRBD1. The V gene's germline CDR1 is SEHNR and CDR2 FQNEAQ (reference sequence). CDR3 length equals 15 residues. V lost 5 bases and J lost 6; bases outside the gene matches: 8. The entire variable domain, with the rest obtained from reference TRBV7-9 and TRBJ1-2, is as follows: DTGVSQNPRHKITKRGQNVTFRCDPISEHNRLYWYRQTLGQGPEFLTYFQNEAQLEKSRLLSDRFSAERPKGSFSTLEIQRTEQGDSAMYLCASSRRDRGTNGYTFGSGTRLTVV.

This clonotype is classed as medium-sized. V is TRBV19 and J is TRBJ2-7; a weak D match, TRBD1 (6 bases). Trimming removed 7 bases at V and 4 bases at J, with 17 bases between. The CDR3 spans 14 residues. CDR1 LNHDA and CDR2 SQIVND come from the germline V gene (reference sequence). The CDR3 sequence: CASNRGRGMYEQYF. The CDR3 DNA is TGTGCCAGTAACCGGGGCAGGGGTATGTACGAGCAGTACTTC.